One T cell receptor beta chain is described in this entry. What it binds is not known. The protocol was immunoSEQ multiplex PCR, while the TCRdb copy is restricted to in-frame clones and leaves out a portion. Seen here are around 10,000 clones, about two thirds observed once, and the top ten hold under 20%. The data stem from a study of early stage breast cancer tumors. Germline trimming cut 6 bases from V and 5 bases from J; bases unmatched to any gene: 4. From germline, CDR1 is SNHLY and CDR2 FYNNEI. This CDR3 spans 13 amino acids. Study observations and caveats: Enriched TCRB sequences shared across patients were mostly commonly generated sequences. Tumor and normal breast were distinguished via blood comparison in 14 of 16 patients.

Enough DNA from normal breast tissue often took 100-300 mg. The TCR originated in a person aged 55 to 70 with breast cancer. V and J are TRBV2 and TRBJ2-7; 10 bases line up with TRBD1. Sample: normal breast tissue next to the tumor. The CDR3 region has the DNA TGTGCCAGCAGAGGACAGGGGGACGACGAGCAGTACTTC. Translating it yields CASRGQGDDEQYF.